This TCR beta chain emerged from a study of glioma-infiltrating T cells (dated by TCRdb to between 2015 and 2016). Study-wide context: Low-grade gliomas were represented by WHO grade II oligodendrogliomas or astrocytomas, and glioblastomas were represented by WHO grade IV tumors that were sampled at initial rather than recurrent diagnosis. TCR alpha- and beta-chain repertoires were sequenced from glioma tissue, non-neoplastic brain tissue and matched peripheral blood mononuclear cells. To measure how far tissue and blood T-cell populations diverged, each tissue-infiltrating repertoire was compared against the peripheral blood repertoire of the same patient. Three low-grade glioma patients, fewer than 10 primary glioblastoma patients and three non-glioma patients contributing non-neoplastic brain tissue were included in the paired cohort. Blood libraries targeted about 4- to 10-fold sequencing coverage of approximately 990,000 peripheral T cells. Glioma patients received dexamethasone for six or fewer days before surgery. Beyond this particular receptor, the publication reports: Group comparisons rested on small numbers: three non-neoplastic, three low-grade glioma and about 8 glioblastoma patients. Tissue and blood shared very few CDR3 sequences, a result attributed to high CDR3 diversity and limited sampling. VJ-independent divergence between tissue and blood was found to be below expectation in non-neoplastic patients but above expectation in all gliomas, particularly low-grade gliomas. A signature set of shared blood CDR3 motifs marked patients with low tissue-blood divergence and was depleted in highly divergent patients.

TCR alpha and beta CDR3 regions were amplified with the iRepertoire nested amplicon-rescue multiplex PCR (arm-PCR) platform from RNA. For one-step reverse transcription and amplification, roughly 100-450 ng of tissue mRNA or PBMC total RNA was used as input. Following bead purification, Illumina adapters were added by a secondary multiplex PCR, and the libraries were gel-purified between 200 and 400 bp. The libraries contained internal 6-nucleotide barcodes that were used for demultiplexing. Libraries were sequenced on an Illumina MiSeq with 2x220 or 2x250 nucleotide paired-end reads. Per the source publication's procedure: FLASH 1.2.11 was used to merge paired reads, and BWA-MEM then aligned the reads to the GRCh37 human genome before TRA and TRB reads were extracted. V and J assignment used an IMGT-derived reference of cassette sequences and CDR3 motifs that included pseudogenes. Reads were translated in three frames, and productive CDR3s were defined by a C…FGXG motif without stop codons. Unique combinations of V-J cassette pair and CDR3 amino acid sequence were defined as clonotypes. Reads were filtered by Hamming distance, with the threshold set by the sequence error rate of each sample in mapped regions. Clones were called with MiXCR by TCRdb after fastp trimmed the public reads at Q25, and only in-frame beta chains were retained. Every CDR3 protein is listed once, alongside the most common genes and DNA of its rows. TCRdb assigned the V and J calls; the authors' analysis was not used. The table for this sample lists about 380,000 distinct CDR3 sequences; roughly 41% of them were counted only once. Around 12% of the sample rests with the top ten.

Surgical brain or tumor specimens were cryofrozen in liquid nitrogen immediately after resection, and peripheral blood cells were collected concurrently. As concerns this clonotype: The antigen it binds to is not known. The input lacks base qualities; no much larger clone sits a single base away.

The sequencing sample was made of glioma tissue, nonneoplastic brain tissue, or PBMCs (not recorded which). This clonotype was obtained from a human donor with low-grade glioma or glioblastoma, undergoing nonglioma brain surgery, or in good health (not recorded which).

The DNA sequence reads TGTGCCAGCAGTTCCGGGACAGGATATTACGAGCAGTACTTC. Its coded protein is CASSSGTGYYEQYF. The sequence joins TRBV28 to TRBJ2-1, and TRBD1 matches 8 of the central bases. The J call may be incorrect, as the DNA end agrees better with TRBJ2-7. CDR1 and CDR2 are read off the germline V gene as MDHEN and SYDVKM. The CDR3 goes from the cysteine to the phenylalanine over 14 residues. Left in the record is the CDR3 DNA by itself, 42 bases read in frame from the first base.